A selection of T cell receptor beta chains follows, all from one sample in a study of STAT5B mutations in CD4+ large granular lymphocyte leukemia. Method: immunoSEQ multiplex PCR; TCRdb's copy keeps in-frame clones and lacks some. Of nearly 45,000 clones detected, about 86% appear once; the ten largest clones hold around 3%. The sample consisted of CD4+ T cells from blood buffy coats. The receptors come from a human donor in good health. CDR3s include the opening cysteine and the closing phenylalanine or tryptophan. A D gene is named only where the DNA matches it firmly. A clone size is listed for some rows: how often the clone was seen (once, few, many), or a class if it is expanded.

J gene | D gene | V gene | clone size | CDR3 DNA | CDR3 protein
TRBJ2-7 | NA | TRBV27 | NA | TGTGCCAGCAGTTTTTCCCCCCGTGGAGGCGAGCAGTACTTC | CASSFSPRGGEQYF
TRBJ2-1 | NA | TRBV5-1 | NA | TGCGCCAGCAGCTTGGATAGACTAGTCTCCTACAATGAGCAGTTCTTC | CASSLDRLVSYNEQFF
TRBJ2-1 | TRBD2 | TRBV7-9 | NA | TGTGCCAGCAGCTTGGCTCCGGGACTAGGGAGGGGCAATGAGCAGTTCTTC | CASSLAPGLGRGNEQFF
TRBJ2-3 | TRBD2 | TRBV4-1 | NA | TGCGCCAGCACCAGGCCAGGGACTAGCGGGGCCCCTAGGAGCACAGATACGCAGTATTTT | CASTRPGTSGAPRSTDTQYF
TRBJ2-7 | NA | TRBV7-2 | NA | TGTGCCAGCAGCTTGGTGCAGTCCTACGAGCAGTACTTC | CASSLVQSYEQYF
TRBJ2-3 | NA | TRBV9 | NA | TGTGCCAGCAGCGGACGAAGGGGGGCTCTTGCCACAGATACGCAGTATTTT | CASSGRRGALATDTQYF
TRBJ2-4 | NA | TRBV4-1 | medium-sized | TGCGCCAGCAGCCAAGGGACCGGGACTGTTACGCCCAAAAACATTCAGTACTTC | CASSQGTGTVTPKNIQYF
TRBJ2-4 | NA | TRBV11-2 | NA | TGTGCCAGCAGCTTGGTAGACATTCAGTACTTC | CASSLVDIQYF
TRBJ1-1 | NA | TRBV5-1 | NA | TGCGCCAGCAGCTCCGGGACCGGCACTGAAGCTTTCTTT | CASSSGTGTEAFF
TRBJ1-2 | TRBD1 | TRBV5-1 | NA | TGCGCCAGCAGCTTGTCGGGACAGGACTCTGGTGGCTACACCTTC | CASSLSGQDSGGYTF
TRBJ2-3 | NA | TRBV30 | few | TGTGCCTGGAGTGTACAAGGGGATACGCAGTATTTT | CAWSVQGDTQYF
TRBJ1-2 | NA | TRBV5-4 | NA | TGTGCCAGCAGCTACAGGGACAATGGCTACACCTTC | CASSYRDNGYTF
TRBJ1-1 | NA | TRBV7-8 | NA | TGTGCCAGCAGCTTAGGAGCAGGGGAGAACACTGAAGCTTTCTTT | CASSLGAGENTEAFF
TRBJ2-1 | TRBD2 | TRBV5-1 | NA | TGCGCCAGCAGTCCCCTAGCGGGAGGGCTCCACAATGAGCAGTTCTTC | CASSPLAGGLHNEQFF
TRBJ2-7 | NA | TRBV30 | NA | TGTGCCTGGAGTGCCTCCTACGAGCAGTACTTC | CAWSASYEQYF
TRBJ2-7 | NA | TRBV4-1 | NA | TGCGCCAGCAGCCCAGAGGGCTCCTACGAGCAGTACTTC | CASSPEGSYEQYF
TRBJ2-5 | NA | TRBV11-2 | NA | TGTGCCAGCAGCCCCCGGTCGGAGACCCAGTACTTC | CASSPRSETQYF
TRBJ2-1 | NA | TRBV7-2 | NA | TGTGCCAGCAGCTTCCTACTAGCCGTTAATGAGCAGTTCTTC | CASSFLLAVNEQFF
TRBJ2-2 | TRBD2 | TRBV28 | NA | TGTGCCAGCAGTTTTTTCCGTCAGGCGGCGGGGGACACCGGGGAGCTGTTTTTT | CASSFFRQAAGDTGELFF
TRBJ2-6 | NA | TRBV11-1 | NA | TGTGCCAGCAGCTTAGTTCTGCCCTCTGGGGCCAACGTCCTGACTTTC | CASSLVLPSGANVLTF
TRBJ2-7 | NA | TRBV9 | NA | TGTGCCAGCAGCGTAGGTGGGTCAGGCCCTTTGCACGAGCAGTACTTC | CASSVGGSGPLHEQYF
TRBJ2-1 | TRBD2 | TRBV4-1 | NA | TGCGCCAGCAGCTCCGGGACTAGCGGGAGTACGGGATACAATGAGCAGTTCTTC | CASSSGTSGSTGYNEQFF
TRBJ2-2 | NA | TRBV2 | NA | TGTGCCAGCAGTGTTAGTCCGAACACCGGGGAGCTGTTTTTT | CASSVSPNTGELFF
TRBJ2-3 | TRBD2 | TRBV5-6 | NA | TGTGCCAGCAGCCTAGCGGGATCCACAGGTACGCAGTATTTT | CASSLAGSTGTQYF
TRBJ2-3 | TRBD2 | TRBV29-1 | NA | TGCAGCGTTGCCCGTAGCGGGACCCAGGTCCGCACAGATACGCAGTATTTT | CSVARSGTQVRTDTQYF
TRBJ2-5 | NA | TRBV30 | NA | TGTGCCTGGAGTCTCAACCGGGGACCCCCCCAAGAGACCCAGTACTTC | CAWSLNRGPPQETQYF
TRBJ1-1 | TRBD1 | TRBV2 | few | TGTGCCAGCAGGTTACAGGGGGTTATAACTGAAGCTTTCTTT | CASRLQGVITEAFF
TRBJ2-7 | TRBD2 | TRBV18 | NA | TGTGCCAGCTCGTATCTTAGCGGGAAACCCCACGAGCAGTACTTC | CASSYLSGKPHEQYF
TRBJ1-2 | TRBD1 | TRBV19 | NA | TGTGCCAGTAGTATCGGGACAGGGGGCTATGGCTACACCTTC | CASSIGTGGYGYTF
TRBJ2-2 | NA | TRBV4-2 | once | TGTGCCAGCAGCTTATCACCGAACACCGGGGAGCTGTTTTTT | CASSLSPNTGELFF
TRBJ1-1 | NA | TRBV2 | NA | TGTGCCAGCAGGGGGAGGGGGTCCAACACTGAAGCTTTCTTT | CASRGRGSNTEAFF
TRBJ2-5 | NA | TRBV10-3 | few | TGTGCCATCAGTGACAAGGGAGAGACCCAGTACTTC | CAISDKGETQYF
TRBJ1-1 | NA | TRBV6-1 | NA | TGTGCCAGCACGAGGGGCCAAGGGCCTGAAGCTTTCTTT | CASTRGQGPEAFF
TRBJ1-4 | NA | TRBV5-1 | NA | TGCGCCAGCAGCTTGGGCGGAAACAGTGGAATGGAAAAACTGTTTTTT | CASSLGGNSGMEKLFF
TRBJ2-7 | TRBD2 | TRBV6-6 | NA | TGTGCCAGCAGTTACTCTGGCGGGAGTTCGTACGAGCAGTACTTC | CASSYSGGSSYEQYF
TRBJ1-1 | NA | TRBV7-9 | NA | TGTGCCAGCAGCCTAACGAAGAACGGTGAAGCTTTCTTT | CASSLTKNGEAFF